The rows below give T cell receptor beta chains drawn from one sample of a study of neurological immune-mediated disorders. TCRdb recomputed calls from the 5' RACE reads with MiXCR, one row per CDR3 protein. Of under 70,000 distinct CDR3 sequences listed, roughly 3.3% are singletons. Sequenced material: PBMCs. The receptor set was obtained from a woman in her twenties or thirties with multiple sclerosis. Each CDR3 is given without its conserved first and last residue. The order of the fields is V gene, J gene, CDR3 protein.

TRBV6-6,TRBJ1-1,ASSYPGEGAEAF
TRBV12-3/TRBV12-4,TRBJ1-6,ASSRTGQVGSPLH
TRBV18,TRBJ1-6,ASSREVSSPLN
TRBV20-1,TRBJ1-1,SAREGEGRTEAF
TRBV5-6,TRBJ2-1,ASSSKGLTSGRRYEQF
TRBV7-9,TRBJ2-7,ASSLGLAGWDEQY
TRBV5-1,TRBJ2-5,ASSLGDHREETQY
TRBV18,TRBJ2-2,ASSLTSGSTGELF
TRBV20-1,TRBJ2-6,SARSDMVANVLT
TRBV12-3/TRBV12-4,TRBJ1-1,ASAPASLRANTEAF
TRBV5-5,TRBJ2-7,ASSTDMPPYEQY
TRBV3-1,TRBJ2-5,ASSQGLALQETQY
TRBV28,TRBJ2-1,ASSAGTGGF
TRBV11-1,TRBJ2-3,ASSLAGDADTQY
TRBV25-1,TRBJ2-6,ASSPKEANVLT
TRBV25-1,TRBJ1-2,ASSERYGYT
TRBV5-1,TRBJ2-3,ASSLVGDTQY
TRBV4-2,TRBJ2-1,ASSQGVTSEVNEQF
TRBV20-1,TRBJ2-5,SAPRAGGSETQY
TRBV5-6,TRBJ1-2,ASSPDSYRVSYGYT
TRBV5-1,TRBJ2-7,ASSLKGAEQY
TRBV6-2/TRBV6-3,TRBJ2-7,ASSSGLAIYEQY
TRBV9,TRBJ2-7,ASSAASSYEQY
TRBV7-9,TRBJ1-1,ASSFQGGAEAF
TRBV28,TRBJ2-2,ASSLLALNENTGELF
TRBV6-5,TRBJ2-7,ASGGASSYEQY
TRBV30,TRBJ2-7,AWSVFSGYEQY
TRBV5-6,TRBJ2-3,ASSGTGTPLHTQY